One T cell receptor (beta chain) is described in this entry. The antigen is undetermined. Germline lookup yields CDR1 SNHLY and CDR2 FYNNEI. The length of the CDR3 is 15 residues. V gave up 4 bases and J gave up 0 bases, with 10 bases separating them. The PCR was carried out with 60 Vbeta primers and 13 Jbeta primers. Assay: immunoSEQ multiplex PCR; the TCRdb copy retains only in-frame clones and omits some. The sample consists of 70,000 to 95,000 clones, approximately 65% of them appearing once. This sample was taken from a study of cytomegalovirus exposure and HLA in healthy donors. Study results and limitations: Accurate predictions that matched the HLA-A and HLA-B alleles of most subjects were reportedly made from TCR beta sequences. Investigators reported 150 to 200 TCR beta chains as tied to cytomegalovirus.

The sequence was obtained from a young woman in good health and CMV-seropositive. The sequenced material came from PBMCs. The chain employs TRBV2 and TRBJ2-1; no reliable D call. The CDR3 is CASSAGLSSYNEQFF. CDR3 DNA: TGTGCCAGCAGTGCAGGTCTAAGCTCCTACAATGAGCAGTTCTTC.